Listed here is a single TCR beta chain. The data were obtained in a study of blood T cell repertoires in COVID-19. Study background: T cells, B-cell-depleted T cells, or PBMCs provided the cDNA or gDNA that served as material.

Original processing methods: Reference gene primer amplification gave nucleated cell count estimates. Clones were sequenced by immunoSEQ multiplex PCR, and TCRdb holds only the in-frame ones, with some missing. V and J calls and clone size are as listed in that table; D and trimming were resolved from the DNA. The sample contains 75,000 to 95,000 clones, about 80% of which appear only once. Germline trimming cut 3 bases from V and 2 bases from J; bases unmatched to any gene: 4. Germline V gene lookup returns CDR1 LNHDA and CDR2 SQIVND (reference sequence). The CDR3 is made up of 17 amino acids. The specimen was peripheral blood. The sequence was obtained from a man in his sixties with acute or convalescent COVID-19. The chain has TRBV19 and TRBJ2-3, with 14 positions matching TRBD2. CDR3 in DNA: TGTGCCAGTAGTATGGGACTAGCGGGGGCCCCCACAGATACGCAGTATTTT. This codes for CASSMGLAGAPTDTQYF.